This TCR beta chain was recovered during a study of blood T cell repertoires in COVID-19. The wider study: The samples span acute and convalescent COVID-19 from the United States, Italy and Spain. From T cells, B-cell-depleted T cells, or PBMCs came the material, which was cDNA or gDNA.

Data came from immunoSEQ multiplex PCR; TCRdb stores just in-frame clones and leaves some out. The sample gives roughly 120,000 clones, about 90% of which show up once; more than 4.5% is in the top ten. The sample comprised peripheral blood. The clonotype comes from a human donor in a cohort sampled during active COVID-19.

CDR3 in amino acids: CASTTDRNTEAFF. CDR3 bases: TGTGCCAGCACAACCGACAGGAACACTGAAGCTTTCTTT. The chain uses TRBV5-4 and TRBJ1-1; D is possibly TRBD1 (5 bases). V lost 6 bases and J lost 1, with 10 bases in between. Germline CDR1 and CDR2: SGHNT and YYREEE (reference sequence). The CDR3 length is 13 residues.